This T cell receptor (beta chain) was captured by sequencing in a study of response to subunit inactivated influenza vaccine. Trimming cost V 5 bases and J 3 bases, with 23 bases left between them. Looked up from germline, CDR1 is SSHAT and CDR2 is FNYEAQ (reference sequence). The CDR3 totals 18 residues. TCRdb recomputed calls from the RT-PCR reads with MiXCR, one row per CDR3 protein. The data contain around 320,000 distinct CDR3 sequences, approximately 21% of them singletons. Specimen: PBMCs from blood, collected about 20 months after vaccination. The chain couples TRBV7-7 to TRBJ1-5; D might be TRBD1 (5 bases). This TCR came from a man between 50 and 69 years old who received an inactivated influenza vaccine. CDR3 amino acids: CASSISGTRENTNQPQHF. The CDR3 nucleotides are TGTGCCAGCAGCATCTCCGGGACCCGGGAGAACACCAATCAGCCCCAGCATTTT.